This passage covers 14 T cell receptor beta chains from one sample sequenced in a study of T cell repertoires in cytomegalovirus infection (dated 2019 in TCRdb). These reads were obtained on an Illumina HiSeq 1500. The public reads were quality trimmed at Q25 with fastp and then assembled into clones with MiXCR by TCRdb, keeping productive beta chains. Merged by CDR3 protein, the rows form single entries marked with the most common genes and DNA. Present in this sample are 300,000 to 450,000 distinct CDR3 sequences, roughly 20% of which were seen just once. The ten largest clones represent 8.7% of the sample. The sequenced material came from PBMCs. These receptors all stem from a human donor in good health (CMV status not recorded). Some clones in this sample may be carry-over from other donors' samples.

The genes are TRBV7-2 and TRBJ2-3; D is undetermined. Deletions cut 6 bases from V and 2 bases from J, with 9 bases between. Germline V gives CDR1 SGHTA, CDR2 FQGNSA. The CDR3 length is 13 residues. In DNA, the CDR3 is TGTGCCAGCAGGCCCCAAACCACAGATACGCAGTATTTT. It codes for CASRPQTTDTQYF.

The V gene is TRBV5-6, the J gene TRBJ2-3; 9 bases fit TRBD2. Germline CDR1 is SGHDT and CDR2 is YYEEEE. This CDR3 is built from 14 residues. The V and J ends lost 5 bases and 11 bases, in that order; junction bases with no gene match: 12. DNA for the CDR3: TGTGCCAGCAGAATAGCGGGAGTAGGCGCTTTGCAGTATTTT. Translating it yields CASRIAGVGALQYF.

This clonotype was counted only a few times. This chain joins TRBV18 and TRBJ1-3; D may be TRBD1 (6 bases). Trimming removed 0 bases at V and 0 bases at J, with 18 bases between. The CDR3 spans 19 residues. Germline CDR1 and CDR2: KGHSH and LQKENI. The CDR3 region has the DNA TGTGCCAGCTCACCACCGAATTTTGAGACAGGAGCCTCTGGAAACACCATATATTTT. Residues: CASSPPNFETGASGNTIYF.

This clonotype was found many times. J is TRBJ1-1 and V is TRBV7-2; D perhaps matches TRBD1 (5 bases). This CDR3 spans 13 amino acids. Trimming shortened V by 3 bases and J by 8 bases, and 13 bases separated the two germline ends. CDR1 SGHTA and CDR2 FQGNSA come from the germline V gene. The CDR3 sequence is CASSFGTLKEAFF. The CDR3 coding sequence is TGTGCCAGCAGCTTCGGGACGCTGAAGGAAGCTTTCTTT.

This clonotype was seen only a few times. DNA for the CDR3: TGTGCCAGTAGTACGCAACTAGCGGGGGGGTACAATGAGCAGTTCTTC. This gives the protein CASSTQLAGGYNEQFF. This rearrangement joins TRBV19 to TRBJ2-1, with 13 bases aligning to TRBD2. CDR1 and CDR2 (germline): LNHDA, SQIVND (reference sequence). Germline trimming cut 4 bases from V and 4 bases from J; bases unmatched to any gene: 4. CDR3 length: 16 amino acids. Full variable domain (rest looked up from reference TRBV19 and TRBJ2-1): DGGITQSPKYLFRKEGQNVTLSCEQNLNHDAMYWYRQDPGQGLRLIYYSQIVNDFQKGDIAEGYSVSREKKESFPLTVTSAQKNPTAFYLCASSTQLAGGYNEQFFGPGTRLTVL.

This clonotype has only a few counts. The rearrangement uses TRBV7-9 and TRBJ1-5; D is possibly TRBD1 (6 bases). From germline, CDR1 is SEHNR and CDR2 FQNEAQ (reference sequence). The CDR3 spans 14 residues. V gave up 6 bases and J gave up 4 bases, with 13 bases separating them. CDR3 nucleotides: TGTGCCAGCAGTAAGGGAGGGGGGAATCAGCCCCAGCATTTT. Translation gives CASSKGGGNQPQHF.

This clonotype was seen ten or more times. This sequence joins TRBV19 and TRBJ2-7; possible D gene TRBD2, 6 bases. Germline CDR1 and CDR2: LNHDA and SQIVND (reference sequence). CDR3 length: 14 amino acids. V was cut by 0 bases and J by 3 bases, with 9 bases left in between. The CDR3 here is CASSIDPRGYEQYF. The CDR3 DNA follows: TGTGCCAGTAGTATAGATCCGCGGGGCTACGAGCAGTACTTC. Together with reference TRBV19 and TRBJ2-7, the CDR3 gives the full variable domain: DGGITQSPKYLFRKEGQNVTLSCEQNLNHDAMYWYRQDPGQGLRLIYYSQIVNDFQKGDIAEGYSVSREKKESFPLTVTSAQKNPTAFYLCASSIDPRGYEQYFGPGTRLTVT.

This clonotype was seen more than once but under ten times. The V and J genes are TRBV7-2 and TRBJ2-7, with 11 bases identical to TRBD2. From germline, CDR1 is SGHTA and CDR2 FQGNSA. V lost 4 bases, J lost 5 bases, and 13 bases stayed unmatched. The CDR3 has 17 residues. CDR3 nucleotide sequence: TGTGCCAGCAGCTCCTCGCACCCCGGGACTAGCGGTCACGAGCAGTACTTC. Translating it yields CASSSSHPGTSGHEQYF.

This clonotype was found many times. The CDR3 sequence is CASSFGAGVSEQFF. In DNA form, the CDR3 reads TGTGCCAGCAGTTTTGGAGCGGGAGTTAGTGAGCAGTTCTTC. The chain uses TRBV6-1 and TRBJ2-1; 8 bases match TRBD2. CDR1 MNHNS and CDR2 SASEGT come from the germline V gene. J was trimmed by 9 bases and V by 5 bases; bases with no gene match: 9. CDR3 length: 14 residues.

This clonotype showed up just a few times. The chain recombines TRBV7-2 with TRBJ1-5, with D possibly being TRBD1 (5 bases). CDR1 is SGHTA and CDR2 is FQGNSA in the germline V gene. The V end lost 2 bases, the J end lost 5 bases, and 13 bases lay between the germline ends. CDR3 size: 15 residues. This chain's CDR3 is CASSLRGVGDQPQHF. The CDR3 DNA reads TGTGCCAGCAGCTTACGGGGGGTGGGGGATCAGCCCCAGCATTTT.

V gene TRBV7-9 combines with J gene TRBJ2-1; D gene unclear. Germline CDR1 is SEHNR and CDR2 is FQNEAQ (reference sequence). CDR3 size: 15 residues. V was pared by 1 base and J by 5 bases, with 12 bases between. This chain's CDR3 is CASSLVSVSHNEQFF. For the CDR3, the DNA is TGTGCCAGCAGCTTAGTAAGCGTCAGCCACAATGAGCAGTTCTTC.

This clonotype was detected only a few times. This chain joins TRBV23-1 and TRBJ1-6, with D maybe TRBD1 (5 bases). TRBV23-1 is an ORF, with its function uncertain. The length of the CDR3 is 18 residues. V lost 4 bases to trimming and J lost 4 bases, with 20 bases between them. The CDR3 sequence: CASSPAPGREPYNSPLHF. The CDR3 DNA sequence: TGCGCCAGCAGTCCAGCCCCGGGCAGGGAACCGTATAATTCACCCCTCCACTTT.

The rearrangement links TRBV19 to TRBJ2-1, with TRBD1 identical over 9 bases. Germline CDR1 LNHDA, CDR2 SQIVND (reference sequence). The CDR3 is made up of 16 amino acids. V gave up 5 bases and J gave up 8 bases; unmatched junction bases: 13. The CDR3 loop is CASSAGIRTGEDEQFF. The CDR3 nucleotides read TGTGCCAGTAGTGCCGGGATTCGGACAGGGGAGGATGAGCAGTTCTTC.

CDR3 loop: CASSLSGQLNNEQFF. For the CDR3, the DNA is TGTGCCAGCAGTTTATCGGGACAACTAAACAATGAGCAGTTCTTC. V and J are TRBV12-3 or TRBV12-4 and TRBJ2-1; D is perhaps TRBD1 (6 bases). The length of the CDR3 is 15 residues. Trimming took 2 bases from V and 5 from J, leaving 13 bases between them.